Following are 32 T cell receptor beta chains from one sample sequenced in a study of T cell responses to AZD1222 COVID-19 vaccine. The repertoire was sequenced with immunoSEQ multiplex PCR; TCRdb's copy has only in-frame clones and lacks some. Counted here are more than 95,000 clones, 75% to 90% occurring once; the ten biggest clones make up roughly a sixth. The source was peripheral blood, collected on day 0 of AZD1222 vaccination. These receptors were taken from an adult in good health.

The count of this clone is one. The chain uses TRBV13 and TRBJ2-2; 7 bases agree with TRBD1. CDR3 length: 16 amino acids. The germline V gene encodes CDR1 PRHDT and CDR2 FYEKMQ (reference sequence). J was trimmed by 3 bases and V by 5 bases; bases with no gene match: 9. The CDR3 DNA sequence: TGTGCCAGCAGCCGTGGGCAGGGGGTCGACACCGGGGAGCTGTTTTTT. It encodes CASSRGQGVDTGELFF.

The chain carries TRBV19 and TRBJ1-6, with TRBD1 matching 8 bases. Germline CDR1 reads LNHDA; CDR2 reads SQIVND (reference sequence). V dropped 5 bases and J dropped 8; count of bases not matched to a gene: 5. The CDR3 spans 14 residues. CDR3 in DNA: TGTGCCAGTAGTCGTCAGGGGGCTGATTCACCCCTCCACTTT. Encoded protein: CASSRQGADSPLHF.

This clone was observed a few times. Because the CDR3 is missing its conserved closing phenylalanine or tryptophan, this is likely a read error. The sample carries other DNA sequences with the same CDR3. This sequence joins TRBV7-9 and TRBJ1-6; 7 positions match TRBD1. Germline V lookup: CDR1 SEHNR, CDR2 FQNEAQ (reference sequence). This CDR3 comprises 14 residues. V was clipped by 5 bases and J by 7 bases; unmatched bases: 5. CDR3 residues: CASSGGQENSPLHL. CDR3 nucleotides: TGTGCCAGCAGCGGCGGACAGGAGAATTCACCCCTCCACCTT.

The chain employs TRBV18 and TRBJ2-1; a weak D match, TRBD2 (7 bases). Trimming pared 6 bases from V and 4 bases from J, leaving 13 bases between. This CDR3 has 14 residues. The germline gives CDR1 KGHSH, CDR2 LQKENI. CDR3 nucleotides: TGTGCCAGCTCCCCGGGGGGCCCTTACAATGAGCAGTTCTTC. Encoded protein: CASSPGGPYNEQFF.

This chain connects TRBV21-1 to TRBJ2-7; the listed D gene, TRBD1, was not tested against the DNA. TRBV21-1 counts as a pseudogene. CDR3 length: 14 amino acids. CDR3 sequence: CASSNYRGTYEQYF. The CDR3 bases are TGTGCCAGCAGCAATTACAGGGGTACCTACGAGCAGTACTTC.

This chain links TRBV7-9 with TRBJ1-3; tentatively, D is TRBD1 (5 bases). From germline, CDR1 is SEHNR and CDR2 FQNEAQ (reference sequence). This CDR3 is built from 17 residues. V was pared by 2 bases and J by 0 bases, with 14 bases between. As DNA, the CDR3 is TGTGCCAGCAGCTTAATAGGTGGGGCTTACTCTGGAAACACCATATATTTT. It codes for CASSLIGGAYSGNTIYF.

This chain uses TRBV5-1 with TRBJ2-7; 10 bases are a match to TRBD1. This CDR3 contains 15 residues. Germline CDR1 reads SGHRS; CDR2 reads YFSETQ. The V gene end was trimmed by 3 bases and the J gene end by 0 bases; junction bases not matched to a gene: 3. The CDR3 nucleotides are TGCGCCAGCAGCTGGGGACAGGGGTTCTCCTACGAGCAGTACTTC. Translation: CASSWGQGFSYEQYF. Supplemented by reference TRBV5-1 and TRBJ2-7, the full variable domain reads KAGVTQTPRYLIKTRGQQVTLSCSPISGHRSVSWYQQTPGQGLQFLFEYFSETQRNKGNFPGRFSGRQFSNSRSEMNVSTLELGDSALYLCASSWGQGFSYEQYFGPGTRLTVT.

V usage is TRBV4-1 and J usage is TRBJ2-1; a possible D gene is TRBD1 (6 bases). In germline, CDR1 is MGHRA, CDR2 YSYEKL. The CDR3 is made up of 16 amino acids. V was cut by 0 bases and J by 4 bases, with 13 bases left in between. The CDR3 sequence: CASSQENEGEYNEQFF. The CDR3 DNA follows: TGCGCCAGCAGCCAAGAAAACGAGGGGGAGTACAATGAGCAGTTCTTC.

Comment on this clone: A junction boundary mismatches the germline segment, possibly from a read error. The chain couples TRBV27 to TRBJ1-4, with a weak D call TRBD1 (6 bases). CDR1 is MNHEY, CDR2 SMNVEV, per germline (reference sequence). CDR3 length: 19 residues. The CDR3 DNA is TGTGCCAGCACCCTACGGGCCTCTCCCTCGGGGGCAACTACTGAAAAACTGTTTTTT. Translated, it gives CASTLRASPSGATTEKLFF.

V usage is TRBV7-8 and J usage is TRBJ1-4; TRBD1 aligns across 7 bases. The CDR3 contains 14 residues. The germline V gene encodes CDR1 SGHVS and CDR2 FQNEAQ. The V segment lost 5 bases and the J segment 10 bases; nucleotides outside the gene matches: 10. The CDR3 loop is CASSQGQWGGKLFF. The CDR3 bases are TGTGCCAGCAGCCAGGGACAGTGGGGGGGAAAACTGTTTTTT.

CDR3 coding DNA: TGTGCCAGTAGCCCGCCAGGGGGCAATGAAAAACTGTTTTTT. Translated, it gives CASSPPGGNEKLFF. J is TRBJ1-4 and V is TRBV19; TRBD1 agrees at 8 bases. CDR1 and CDR2 from the germline V gene are LNHDA and SQIVND (reference sequence). The V and J ends lost 6 bases and 5 bases, in that order; junction bases with no gene match: 5. The CDR3 has 14 residues.

The rearrangement joins TRBV7-3 to TRBJ2-5; no clear D. Germline CDR1 SGHTA, CDR2 FQGTGA. Trimming cost V 5 bases and J 4 bases, with 14 bases left between them. The CDR3 extends over 14 amino acids. DNA for the CDR3: TGTGCCAGCAGCCCCATGGCTAGTTCAGAGACCCAGTACTTC. Translated, it gives CASSPMASSETQYF.

The V and J genes are TRBV5-4 and TRBJ1-1, with D perhaps matching TRBD1 (5 bases). CDR1 is SGHNT, CDR2 YYREEE, per germline (reference sequence). V was cut by 4 bases and J by 5 bases, with 15 bases left in between. The CDR3 has 14 amino acids. CDR3 nucleotides: TGTGCCAGCAGCAGGGACGGGGGGGTAACTGAAGCTTTCTTT. Amino acid sequence: CASSRDGGVTEAFF.

This clone was recorded only once. This sequence joins TRBV27 and TRBJ2-5; 8 bases align to TRBD2. J was trimmed by 5 bases and V by 5 bases; bases with no gene match: 13. There are 16 residues in the CDR3. CDR1 and CDR2 from the germline V gene are MNHEY and SMNVEV (reference sequence). The CDR3 sequence is CASSRGLARGGETQYF. The CDR3 DNA reads as TGTGCCAGCAGTCGAGGACTAGCACGGGGAGGGGAGACCCAGTACTTC.

This chain links TRBV3-1 (or the pseudogene TRBV3-2) with TRBJ2-7, with 11 bases lining up with TRBD1. Germline-derived CDR1 and CDR2 are LGHDT and YNNKEL (reference sequence). The ends lost 5 bases at V and 3 bases at J; junction bases unmatched: 6. The CDR3 has 15 residues. DNA for the CDR3: TGTGCCAGCAGCTTTTCCGGGACAGGGGGCTACGAGCAGTACTTC. Translation: CASSFSGTGGYEQYF.

The chain couples TRBV11-2 to TRBJ1-6, with 8 bases fitting TRBD1. V was pared by 2 bases and J by 10 bases, with 13 bases of the junction left unmatched. The CDR3 sequence is 17 residues long. The germline V gene has CDR1 SGHAT and CDR2 FQNNGV. CDR3 DNA sequence: TGTGCCAGCAGCTTACCCAACGGACAGGGTATTCGGTCACCCCTCCACTTT. Translated: CASSLPNGQGIRSPLHF.

The rearrangement joins TRBV5-1 to TRBJ2-1; D possibly corresponds to TRBD1 (5 bases). Germline V lookup: CDR1 SGHRS, CDR2 YFSETQ. V was clipped by 4 bases and J by 0 bases, with 11 bases between them. The CDR3 has 15 amino acids. The CDR3 DNA sequence: TGCGCCAGCAGCAACAGGACCGACTCCTACAATGAGCAGTTCTTC. Translated, it gives CASSNRTDSYNEQFF.

There are a few counts of this clone. The chain links TRBV7-3 to TRBJ2-2, with 8 bases that match TRBD1. There are 14 residues in the CDR3. With V trimmed by 8 bases and J by 5 bases, 7 bases remained unmatched. Germline V lookup: CDR1 SGHTA, CDR2 FQGTGA. In DNA form, the CDR3 reads TGTGCCAGCGGCAGGGGGCCCCTGACCGGGGAGCTGTTTTTT. Encoded protein: CASGRGPLTGELFF.

This clone was detected a few times. The genes are TRBV19 and TRBJ1-3; D unclear. The V gene's germline CDR1 is LNHDA and CDR2 SQIVND (reference sequence). The V end lost 3 bases, the J end lost 2 bases, and 8 bases lay between the germline ends. The CDR3 has 14 residues. CDR3 residues: CASSILEAGNTIYF. CDR3 coding DNA: TGTGCCAGTAGTATCCTCGAGGCTGGAAACACCATATATTTT.

The V and J genes are TRBV27 and TRBJ2-7; 7 bases match TRBD1. The junction had 5 bases not matched to a gene; V was cut back by 6 bases and J by 0 bases. The CDR3 totals 14 residues. Germline V gene data show CDR1 as MNHEY and CDR2 as SMNVEV (reference sequence). The CDR3 protein is CASSFRDSSYEQYF. CDR3 DNA sequence: TGTGCCAGCAGCTTCCGGGACAGCTCCTACGAGCAGTACTTC.

The chain uses TRBV7-2 and TRBJ2-5; D unresolved. The V end lost 0 bases, the J end lost 1 base, and 6 bases lay between the germline ends. This CDR3 is 14 amino acids long. Germline V gives CDR1 SGHTA, CDR2 FQGNSA. CDR3 sequence (DNA): TGTGCCAGCAGCTTAGCTCCAATCCAAGAGACCCAGTACTTC. It yields the protein CASSLAPIQETQYF.

The V call is TRBV28, the J call TRBJ1-5, with D maybe TRBD1 (5 bases). This CDR3 is 13 amino acids long. V was pared by 8 bases and J by 1 base, with 9 bases between. Germline CDR1 is MDHEN and CDR2 is SYDVKM. This CDR3 is CASGGSSNQPQHF. CDR3 in DNA: TGTGCCAGCGGGGGGTCGAGCAATCAGCCCCAGCATTTT.

The V and J genes are TRBV2 and TRBJ2-7; 11 bases align to TRBD2. Germline V gene data show CDR1 as SNHLY and CDR2 as FYNNEI. The CDR3 is 18 residues long. V lost 3 bases and J lost 0; bases outside the gene matches: 10. The CDR3 reads CASSDWASGGQSSYEQYF. The CDR3 region has the DNA TGTGCCAGCAGTGACTGGGCTAGCGGGGGGCAGAGCTCCTACGAGCAGTACTTC.

This clone was seen just once. The chain links TRBV27 to TRBJ1-2; 8 bases fit TRBD1. The V segment lost 6 bases and the J segment 3 bases; nucleotides outside the gene matches: 3. Germline V gives CDR1 MNHEY, CDR2 SMNVEV (reference sequence). This CDR3 contains 13 residues. CDR3 protein: CASRLDRDYGYTF. The CDR3 DNA is TGTGCCAGCAGATTGGACAGGGACTATGGCTACACCTTC.

This chain uses TRBV7-5 with TRBJ1-6. TRBV7-5 is annotated as a pseudogene. The CDR3 spans 14 residues. CDR3 DNA sequence: TGTGCCAGAAGCTTAAGGAAATTTAATTCACCCCTCCACTTT. This translates into CARSLRKFNSPLHF.

A word on this clone: This sample also contains other DNA sequences that code for the same CDR3. The chain couples TRBV20-1 to TRBJ1-2; D is undetermined. CDR1 and CDR2 from the germline V gene are DFQATT and SNEGSKA (reference sequence). The length of the CDR3 is 12 residues. V was cut by 3 bases and J by 4 bases, with 9 bases left in between. The chain's CDR3 is CSASGGSYGYTF. Written as DNA, the CDR3 is TGCAGTGCTAGTGGAGGGAGCTATGGCTACACCTTC.

J is TRBJ1-1 and V is TRBV7-6, with unresolved D. The V gene's germline CDR1 is SGHVS and CDR2 FNYEAQ. V was pared by 6 bases and J by 0 bases, with 11 bases between. The CDR3 runs 14 residues. This chain's CDR3 is CASRATALNTEAFF. The DNA for the CDR3 is TGTGCCAGCAGGGCAACAGCCTTGAACACTGAAGCTTTCTTT.

The rearrangement joins TRBV3-1 (or the pseudogene TRBV3-2) to TRBJ2-7; TRBD1 is a possible D gene (7 bases). Germline V CDR1 and CDR2: LGHDT, YNNKEL (reference sequence). CDR3 length: 15 amino acids. Trimming took 1 base from V and 4 from J, leaving 14 bases between them. As DNA, the CDR3 is TGTGCCAGCAGCCAAGGGCGGGACAGAGGATACGAGCAGTACTTC. The encoded protein is CASSQGRDRGYEQYF.

This sequence joins TRBV27 and TRBJ1-5; possibly TRBD1 for D (5 bases). The CDR3 sequence is 14 residues long. CDR1 is MNHEY and CDR2 is SMNVEV in the germline V gene (reference sequence). The V end lost 6 bases, the J end lost 6 bases, and 15 bases lay between the germline ends. The CDR3 loop reads CASRGPGFFQPQHF. The CDR3 bases are TGTGCCAGCAGGGGGCCAGGGTTTTTTCAGCCCCAGCATTTT.

This chain connects TRBV5-4 to TRBJ1-1; D remains ambiguous. The CDR3 has 13 amino acids. Trimming left V 4 bases short and J 1 base short, with 8 bases between. Germline CDR1 reads SGHNT; CDR2 reads YYREEE (reference sequence). CDR3 sequence: CASSGVPNTEAFF. The CDR3 DNA follows: TGTGCCAGCAGCGGAGTACCGAACACTGAAGCTTTCTTT. The full variable domain, completed using reference TRBV5-4 and TRBJ1-1, is ETGVTQSPTHLIKTRGQQVTLRCSSQSGHNTVSWYQQALGQGPQFIFQYYREEENGRGNFPPRFSGLQFPNYSSELNVNALELDDSALYLCASSGVPNTEAFFGQGTRLTVV.

This rearrangement joins TRBV13 to TRBJ1-3; D is possibly TRBD1 (5 bases). The CDR3 is 14 residues long. V was shortened by 3 bases and J by 0 bases, with 6 bases between the two germline ends. Germline loops: CDR1 PRHDT, CDR2 FYEKMQ (reference sequence). The CDR3 region has the DNA TGTGCCAGCAGCTTGGACAACTCTGGAAACACCATATATTTT. Encoded protein: CASSLDNSGNTIYF.

V usage is TRBV29-1 and J usage is TRBJ2-1; the D is unclear. CDR3 size: 13 residues. From germline, CDR1 is SQVTM and CDR2 ANQGSEA. The V end was cut by 4 bases, the J end by 0 bases, with 7 bases between. CDR3 amino acids: CSVGFSSYNEQFF. The CDR3 DNA reads TGCAGCGTTGGGTTTAGCTCCTACAATGAGCAGTTCTTC.